This T cell receptor (beta chain) is from a study of technical replicates of blood from a handful of donors. The assay was immunoSEQ multiplex PCR, and TCRdb's table has in-frame clones only and misses some. There are more than 45,000 clones in the sample; about nine tenths occur only once, and around 3.6% lies in the top ten. The CDR3 totals 16 residues. Germline CDR1 LGHNA, CDR2 YSLEER. V was pared by 0 bases and J by 4 bases, with 10 bases between. Source material: PBMCs. The V gene is TRBV4-3, the J gene TRBJ2-6; D gene uncertain. The origin of this receptor is a human donor in good health. Some clones in this sample may be carry-over from other donors' samples. CDR3 DNA sequence: TGCGCCAGCAGCCAAGATTTGGCAACCGGGGCCAACGTCCTGACTTTC. The encoded protein is CASSQDLATGANVLTF.